Listed here are 15 T cell receptor beta chains from one sample, sequenced in a study of T-cell memory formation after mild COVID-19. TCRdb re-called the 5' RACE reads through MiXCR, storing one row per CDR3 protein. The top ten hold 12% of the sample, which has hundreds of thousands of distinct CDR3 sequences, approximately 19% seen once. The material sequenced was PBMCs or a T cell subset sorted from them (not recorded which). The receptors were sampled from an adult woman who had mild COVID-19 (a few samples of this study predate the infection). Cell type and time point are not known.

The J gene is TRBJ2-7, the V gene TRBV7-9; no definite D call. CDR1 SEHNR and CDR2 FQNEAQ come from the germline V gene (reference sequence). This CDR3 has 15 residues. V lost 1 base to trimming and J lost 6 bases, with 16 bases between them. CDR3 sequence reads: CASSLDRLPRSEQYF. As DNA, the CDR3 is TGTGCCAGCAGCTTAGATAGGTTACCTAGGAGCGAGCAGTACTTC.

The chain combines TRBV11-2 with TRBJ2-3, with 10 bases lining up with TRBD2. This CDR3 is built from 19 residues. Looked up from germline, CDR1 is SGHAT and CDR2 is FQNNGV. The trim removed 2 bases at V and 0 bases at J, leaving 11 bases unmatched. CDR3 sequence reads: CASSLSIFQRGGSTDTQYF. CDR3 DNA: TGTGCCAGCAGCTTAAGTATCTTCCAGCGGGGGGGTAGCACAGATACGCAGTATTTT.

This chain links TRBV6-5 with TRBJ2-1, with TRBD2 as a possible D gene (6 bases). The CDR3 contains 15 residues. V was pared by 2 bases and J by 6 bases, with 14 bases between. Per the germline V gene, CDR1 is MNHEY and CDR2 is SVGAGI. CDR3 residues: CASSYGGLGSNEQFF. The CDR3 DNA is TGTGCCAGCAGTTACGGGGGACTGGGGTCCAATGAGCAGTTCTTC.

The J gene is TRBJ2-7, the V gene TRBV19; 7 bases are a match to TRBD2. The germline gives CDR1 LNHDA, CDR2 SQIVND (reference sequence). The CDR3 is 14 residues long. The trim removed 3 bases at V and 2 bases at J, leaving 4 bases unmatched. CDR3: CASSMGLAAYEQYF. CDR3 coding DNA: TGTGCCAGTAGTATGGGGCTAGCGGCCTACGAGCAGTACTTC.

The chain has TRBV20-1 and TRBJ2-1; maybe TRBD2 (6 bases). CDR1 and CDR2 from the germline V gene are DFQATT and SNEGSKA (reference sequence). CDR3 length: 16 residues. Trimming left V 1 base short and J 8 bases short, with 21 bases between. The CDR3 protein is CSARGSGPKGLDEQFF. The CDR3 DNA follows: TGCAGTGCTAGAGGTAGCGGCCCGAAGGGCCTCGATGAGCAGTTCTTC.

The V call is TRBV18, the J call TRBJ2-7, with D unresolved. The V gene lost 4 bases and the J gene lost 3 bases, with 10 bases spanning the gap. The CDR3 loop spans 13 amino acids. Per the germline V gene, CDR1 is KGHSH and CDR2 is LQKENI. The CDR3 region has the DNA TGTGCCAGCTCACAACAGCCGGGCTACGAGCAGTACTTC. Translation: CASSQQPGYEQYF.

This sequence joins TRBV11-3 and TRBJ2-1; TRBD1 matches 7 bases. The germline V gene has CDR1 SGHNT and CDR2 YENEEA. V lost 3 bases, J lost 8 bases, and 4 bases stayed unmatched. This CDR3 has 13 residues. CDR3 residues: CASSLQGEYEQFF. In DNA, the CDR3 is TGTGCCAGCAGCTTGCAGGGGGAATATGAGCAGTTCTTC.

CDR3 DNA: TGTGCCAGCTCACCACCGGGCGGGACAGCCTACAATGAGCAGTTCTTC. Residues: CASSPPGGTAYNEQFF. The chain employs TRBV18 and TRBJ2-1, with a tentative D call TRBD1 (7 bases). V lost 0 bases and J lost 2, with 11 bases in between. CDR1 and CDR2 (germline): KGHSH, LQKENI. CDR3 length: 16 amino acids.

Only a few counts were recorded for this clonotype. This chain connects TRBV6-5 to TRBJ2-3; TRBD1 aligns across 9 bases. Germline V CDR1 and CDR2: MNHEY, SVGAGI. After removal of 5 bases from V and 2 bases from J, the junction contained 8 bases not matched to a gene. CDR3 length: 16 residues. As DNA, the CDR3 is TGTGCCAGCAGTGGCTCCTGGGACAGGGACACAGATACGCAGTATTTT. Protein product: CASSGSWDRDTDTQYF.

This clonotype showed up many times. This chain joins TRBV29-1 and TRBJ1-1; D not resolved. This CDR3 region has 12 residues. In germline, CDR1 is SQVTM, CDR2 ANQGSEA. Trimming shortened V by 4 bases and J by 1 base, and 7 bases separated the two germline ends. The CDR3 nucleotides are TGCAGCGTTGTTGCAGAGAACACTGAAGCTTTCTTT. Translation: CSVVAENTEAFF.

This clonotype was seen a single time. The CDR3 reads CASRTQQGLITEAFF. CDR3 nucleotides: TGTGCCAGCAGAACTCAACAGGGGTTGATCACTGAAGCTTTCTTT. The chain uses TRBV7-9 and TRBJ1-1, with 7 bases matching TRBD1. V shed 6 bases, J shed 4 bases, and the junction held 11 bases outside the gene matches. This CDR3 comprises 15 residues. CDR1 and CDR2 from the germline V gene are SEHNR and FQNEAQ (reference sequence).

A few counts support this clonotype. This chain uses TRBV19 with TRBJ1-5; TRBD1 matches 7 bases. The CDR3 length is 16 residues. Germline V CDR1 and CDR2: LNHDA, SQIVND (reference sequence). The J segment lost 4 bases and the V segment lost 3 bases, leaving 9 bases of the junction unmatched. The CDR3, as DNA: TGTGCCAGTAGTATTTCTGGACAGGTGGTGAATCAGCCCCAGCATTTT. Protein sequence: CASSISGQVVNQPQHF.

This chain uses TRBV2 with TRBJ2-7; D gene unclear. Trimming took 8 bases from V and 5 from J, leaving 19 bases between them. The CDR3 has 14 amino acids. Germline CDR1 and CDR2: SNHLY and FYNNEI. CDR3 amino acids: CASSNPMADDEQYF. The CDR3 DNA reads as TGTGCCAGCTCCAATCCAATGGCGGACGACGAGCAGTACTTC.

This chain connects TRBV24-1 to TRBJ2-7; 8 positions agree with TRBD1. The V and J ends lost 0 bases and 4 bases, in that order; junction bases with no gene match: 1. The CDR3 runs to 14 residues. Germline V gives CDR1 KGHDR, CDR2 SFDVKD. CDR3 amino acids: CATSDLGQGYEQYF. CDR3 in DNA: TGTGCCACCAGTGATTTGGGACAGGGATACGAGCAGTACTTC.

Only a few counts were recorded for this clonotype. V gene TRBV5-1 combines with J gene TRBJ1-2; D may be TRBD1 (5 bases). The CDR3 sequence is 19 residues long. V was clipped by 0 bases and J by 0 bases, with 21 bases between them. Germline-derived CDR1 and CDR2 are SGHRS and YFSETQ. The CDR3 bases are TGCGCCAGCAGCTTGGGACAGCCAAACTCAAAAACTTCTAACTATGGCTACACCTTC. It translates to CASSLGQPNSKTSNYGYTF.